The entry below gives a single TCR beta chain sequence along with its context. Its antigen is undetermined. Trimming took 0 bases from V and 6 from J; bases not matched to a gene: 5. The CDR3 runs to 16 residues. Germline V gene data show CDR1 as SGHRS and CDR2 as YFSETQ. Data came from immunoSEQ multiplex PCR; TCRdb stores just in-frame clones and leaves some out. Found here are around 130,000 clones, 86% of them singletons; the top ten hold under 3%. These data belong to a study of T cell responses to AZD1222 COVID-19 vaccine. Study-wide results and caveats: Spike-specific TCR breadth and depth both grew after two AZD1222 doses. CD4 TCRs covered the whole spike, strongest at regions 160-218 and 743-854. At baseline, seropositivity was found in only a handful of AZD1222 recipients. Clonal diversity was possibly underestimated; the donors were predominantly white British and more often female.

This TCR came from an adult who received the AZD1222 COVID-19 vaccine. The starting material was peripheral blood, obtained 28 days after the second AZD1222 dose. The rearrangement joins TRBV5-1 to TRBJ1-4; 10 bases agree with TRBD1. The CDR3 bases are TGCGCCAGCAGCTTGGAGGGACAGGGGAGGTATGAAAAACTGTTTTTT. It yields the protein CASSLEGQGRYEKLFF.